Below are 24 T cell receptor beta chains sequenced from a single sample in a study of blood T cell repertoires in COVID-19. This table comes from immunoSEQ multiplex PCR, and its TCRdb copy is limited to in-frame clones, with some not included. The sample yields under 200,000 clones, 70% to 90% seen once. The sequenced sample consisted of peripheral blood. All receptors come from a man in his 70s with active or convalescent COVID-19.

The chain couples TRBV29-1 to TRBJ2-3; 7 nucleotides align to TRBD2. Germline V CDR1 and CDR2: SQVTM, ANQGSEA. The junction had 8 bases not matched to a gene; V was cut back by 2 bases and J by 3 bases. The CDR3 is made up of 15 amino acids. CDR3 nucleotides: TGCAGCGTTGAAATCGGGGGGTCCCCGACAGATACGCAGTATTTT. The encoded protein is CSVEIGGSPTDTQYF.

The chain combines TRBV6-5 with TRBJ2-3, with 9 nucleotides matching TRBD2. The CDR3 has 15 amino acids. Germline-derived CDR1 and CDR2 are MNHEY and SVGAGI. J was trimmed by 4 bases and V by 3 bases; bases with no gene match: 5. CDR3 residues: CASSYGAGGADTQYF. The CDR3, as DNA: TGTGCCAGCAGTTATGGCGCGGGGGGGGCAGATACGCAGTATTTT.

This clone was observed a single time. V and J are TRBV6-5 and TRBJ2-2; 8 nucleotides agree with TRBD2. Germline V gene sequence: CDR1 MNHEY, CDR2 SVGAGI. CDR3 length equals 14 residues. With V trimmed by 8 bases and J by 5 bases, 7 bases remained unmatched. CDR3 residues: CASRDPGGTGELFF. CDR3 nucleotide sequence: TGTGCCAGCCGGGACCCGGGGGGGACCGGGGAGCTGTTTTTT.

The rearrangement joins TRBV28 to TRBJ2-3, with D possibly TRBD2 on 5 matching bases. The CDR3 spans 14 residues. Germline V gene lookup returns CDR1 MDHEN and CDR2 SYDVKM. The germline V and J ends were trimmed by 6 bases and 3 bases, with 13 bases remaining between them. Written as DNA, the CDR3 is TGTGCCAGCAGACCCTCTAGCAGTACAGATACGCAGTATTTT. This sequence encodes CASRPSSSTDTQYF.

This chain connects TRBV25-1 to TRBJ2-3; D might be TRBD2 (6 bases). Germline CDR1 is MGHDK and CDR2 is SYGVNS. The CDR3 is 16 amino acids. Trimming pared 3 bases from V and 6 bases from J, leaving 19 bases between. The CDR3 region is CASSDRDWGSADTQYF. The CDR3 region has the DNA TGTGCCAGCAGTGACAGGGACTGGGGCAGCGCGGATACGCAGTATTTT.

This chain connects TRBV24-1 to TRBJ2-3; tentatively, D is TRBD2 (6 bases). Per germline, CDR1 KGHDR and CDR2 SFDVKD. The CDR3 is 13 amino acids. V shed 7 bases and J shed 0 bases, with 7 bases lying between them. Written as DNA, the CDR3 is TGTGCCACCAGGCGGGGAAGCACAGATACGCAGTATTTT. Protein product: CATRRGSTDTQYF.

The chain couples TRBV28 to TRBJ2-5; TRBD1 aligns across 8 bases. The CDR3 is made up of 17 amino acids. In germline, CDR1 is MDHEN, CDR2 SYDVKM. V dropped 4 bases and J dropped 2; count of bases not matched to a gene: 12. CDR3 residues: CASSSGSPGGPQETQYF. Written as DNA, the CDR3 is TGTGCCAGCAGTTCAGGCAGTCCAGGGGGCCCACAAGAGACCCAGTACTTC. The entire variable domain, with the rest obtained from reference TRBV28 and TRBJ2-5, is as follows: DVKVTQSSRYLVKRTGEKVFLECVQDMDHENMFWYRQDPGLGLRLIYFSYDVKMKEKGDIPEGYSVSREKKERFSLILESASTNQTSMYLCASSSGSPGGPQETQYFGPGTRLLVL.

The V gene is TRBV6-5, the J gene TRBJ1-6; TRBD1 might be the D (5 bases). This CDR3 spans 14 amino acids. The germline V gene has CDR1 MNHEY and CDR2 SVGAGI. V was cut by 11 bases and J by 9 bases, with 20 bases left in between. CDR3: CALRVWGLGSPLHF. CDR3 DNA sequence: TGTGCCCTCCGGGTCTGGGGCCTTGGTTCACCCCTCCACTTT.

The chain employs TRBV2 and TRBJ2-3; D is perhaps TRBD2 (5 bases). The CDR3 runs to 12 residues. Trimming shortened V by 8 bases and J by 4 bases, and 10 bases separated the two germline ends. CDR1 and CDR2 (germline): SNHLY, FYNNEI. The CDR3 loop reads CASRGLADTQYF. CDR3 in DNA: TGTGCCAGCCGAGGGTTGGCAGATACGCAGTATTTT.

This clone was observed once. This chain links TRBV19 with TRBJ2-3; 8 bases match TRBD2. The CDR3 is 19 amino acids. From germline, CDR1 is LNHDA and CDR2 SQIVND (reference sequence). With 5 bases clipped from V and 2 bases from J, the junction kept 18 bases outside the gene matches. DNA of the CDR3: TGTGCCAGTAGTCAGGCTATGGCAAGTAGCGGGAAGCTCACAGATACGCAGTATTTT. Residues: CASSQAMASSGKLTDTQYF. Using reference TRBV19 and TRBJ2-3 for the parts outside the CDR3, the full variable domain is DGGITQSPKYLFRKEGQNVTLSCEQNLNHDAMYWYRQDPGQGLRLIYYSQIVNDFQKGDIAEGYSVSREKKESFPLTVTSAQKNPTAFYLCASSQAMASSGKLTDTQYFGPGTRLTVL.

This sequence joins TRBV30 and TRBJ1-1, with 7 nucleotides matching TRBD1. Looked up from germline, CDR1 is GTSNPN and CDR2 is SVGIG (reference sequence). Germline trimming cut 0 bases from V and 7 bases from J; bases unmatched to any gene: 5. The length of the CDR3 is 13 residues. This CDR3 is CAWSVKGADEAFF. The CDR3 bases are TGTGCCTGGAGTGTAAAGGGGGCTGATGAAGCTTTCTTT. Full variable domain (missing parts from reference TRBV30 and TRBJ1-1): SQTIHQWPATLVQPVGSPLSLECTVEGTSNPNLYWYRQAAGRGLQLLFYSVGIGQISSEVPQNLSASRPQDRQFILSSKKLLLSDSGFYLCAWSVKGADEAFFGQGTRLTVV.

For this clone: The DNA is omitted, as the CDR3 cannot be located on it reliably, and the CDR3 follows TCRdb's listing. The chain employs TRBV5-5 and TRBJ2-7; no DNA check was done on the table's D call, TRBD2. The CDR3 is 13 amino acids long, termini counted. Germline loops: CDR1 SGHKS, CDR2 YYEKEE (reference sequence). CDR3 sequence: CASSFLWGGEQYF.

The genes are TRBV7-9 and TRBJ1-1; D is perhaps TRBD1 (6 bases). The ends were cut back, 4 bases at V and 0 bases at J, with 9 bases in the middle. This CDR3 is built from 14 residues. Germline CDR1 and CDR2: SEHNR and FQNEAQ (reference sequence). The CDR3 coding sequence is TGTGCCAGCAGCTCCGGGACACTGAACACTGAAGCTTTCTTT. Its protein product is CASSSGTLNTEAFF.

The CDR3: CAWSQTGGWEVDQPQHF. The CDR3 bases are TGTGCCTGGAGTCAAACAGGAGGGTGGGAGGTAGATCAGCCCCAGCATTTT. The chain is built from TRBV30 and TRBJ1-5; the D gene is possibly TRBD1 (5 bases). The CDR3 is made up of 17 amino acids. V gave up 2 bases and J gave up 5 bases, with 22 bases separating them. The germline gives CDR1 GTSNPN, CDR2 SVGIG (reference sequence).

The rearrangement links TRBV7-2 to TRBJ2-1; TRBD2 matches at 7 bases. In germline, CDR1 is SGHTA, CDR2 FQGNSA. CDR3 length equals 17 residues. The trim removed 5 bases at V and 2 bases at J, leaving 12 bases unmatched. CDR3 sequence reads: CASSPQAGDPTYNEQFF. CDR3 sequence (DNA): TGTGCCAGCAGCCCGCAGGCGGGGGACCCAACCTACAATGAGCAGTTCTTC.

This rearrangement joins TRBV4-1 to TRBJ2-7, with D unclear. The germline V gene encodes CDR1 MGHRA and CDR2 YSYEKL. Trimming cost V 1 base and J 9 bases, with 10 bases left between them. The CDR3 is made up of 12 amino acids. For the CDR3, the DNA is TGCGCCAGCAGCCAAGGAGAAAGCGTGCAGTACTTC. This codes for CASSQGESVQYF.

The chain uses TRBV15 and TRBJ1-5; no reliable D call. The V end lost 0 bases, the J end lost 3 bases, and 9 bases lay between the germline ends. The CDR3 covers 15 residues. The germline V gene encodes CDR1 LNHNV and CDR2 YYDKDF (reference sequence). This CDR3 is CATSRDSGVNQPQHF. The DNA for the CDR3 is TGTGCCACCAGCAGAGACTCCGGGGTCAATCAGCCCCAGCATTTT.

The CDR3 region is CASSQGSYEQYF. The DNA of the CDR3 is TGCGCCAGCAGTCAAGGCAGCTACGAGCAGTACTTC. The V gene is TRBV23-1, the J gene TRBJ2-7; D is undetermined. TRBV23-1 counts as an open reading frame of uncertain function. The CDR3 consists of 12 residues. V gave up 2 bases and J gave up 3 bases, with 5 bases separating them.

For this clone: One end of the junction fails to match germline, which may point to a read error. The rearrangement links TRBV18 to TRBJ2-5, with D tentatively TRBD2 (6 bases). Germline CDR1 KGHSH, CDR2 LQKENI. The CDR3 runs to 13 residues. The CDR3, as DNA: TGTACCAGCTCACCAAGGGGAGGAGAGACCCAGTACTTC. This gives the protein CTSSPRGGETQYF.

The chain combines TRBV5-6 with TRBJ2-2; 13 bases align to TRBD2. V trimming: 4 bases; J trimming: 5 bases; junction bases outside the gene matches: 5. The CDR3 sequence is 16 residues long. CDR1 SGHDT and CDR2 YYEEEE come from the germline V gene. The CDR3 coding sequence is TGTGCCAGCAGCCTTGGACTAGCGGGAGATACCGGGGAGCTGTTTTTT. It encodes CASSLGLAGDTGELFF.

The V call is TRBV7-2, the J call TRBJ1-4; TRBD1 might be the D (6 bases). The germline CDR1 and CDR2 sequences are SGHTA and FQGNSA. V dropped 5 bases and J dropped 4 bases, with 11 bases sitting between them. The CDR3 covers 14 residues. CDR3 nucleotides: TGTGCCAGCAGCCTTAGCAGGGGTAATGAAAAACTGTTTTTT. It encodes CASSLSRGNEKLFF. Full variable domain (remainder filled in from reference TRBV7-2 and TRBJ1-4): GAGVSQSPSNKVTEKGKDVELRCDPISGHTALYWYRQSLGQGLEFLIYFQGNSAPDKSGLPSDRFSAERTGGSVSTLTIQRTQQEDSAVYLCASSLSRGNEKLFFGSGTQLSVL.

The sample holds a few counts of this clone. The V call is TRBV24-1, the J call TRBJ2-2; D is undetermined. The CDR3 consists of 13 residues. The V and J ends lost 10 bases and 2 bases respectively, with 10 bases between them. From germline, CDR1 is KGHDR and CDR2 SFDVKD. The CDR3 DNA reads as TGTGCCACTGGAAACAGCAACACCGGGGAGCTGTTTTTT. This codes for CATGNSNTGELFF.

The V and J genes are TRBV5-1 and TRBJ1-1, with D perhaps matching TRBD1 (5 bases). Per germline, CDR1 SGHRS and CDR2 YFSETQ. CDR3 length: 14 amino acids. V dropped 3 bases and J dropped 5 bases, with 14 bases sitting between them. This CDR3 reads CASSSTGGLTEAFF. The CDR3 nucleotides are TGCGCCAGCAGCTCTACGGGGGGATTGACTGAAGCTTTCTTT.

The V and J genes are TRBV30 and TRBJ2-5; weak D call: TRBD2 (6 bases). V was shortened by 7 bases and J by 5 bases, with 17 bases between the two germline ends. CDR3 length equals 13 residues. The V gene's germline CDR1 is GTSNPN and CDR2 SVGIG (reference sequence). The CDR3 is CASTPGLGETQYF. The CDR3, as DNA: TGTGCCTCAACGCCGGGACTGGGGGAGACCCAGTACTTC.